This TCR beta chain was retrieved from a study of blood T cell repertoires in COVID-19. This clone was observed a handful of times. In the original workflow: Amplification of reference gene primers provided the estimated nucleated cell counts. Only in-frame clones appear in the TCRdb table, and some are missing; sequencing was by immunoSEQ multiplex PCR. For V, J and clone size, that table is used; D and trimming come from the DNA. The sample yields some 80,000 clones, around 83% seen once. Germline assignment: CDR1 SGDLS and CDR2 YYNGEE. CDR3 length: 15 residues. V dropped 0 bases and J dropped 5 bases, with 12 bases sitting between them.

The specimen sequenced was peripheral blood. The chain has TRBV9 and TRBJ1-5; D gene unclear. This receptor was taken from a man between 45 and 60 years old with acute or convalescent COVID-19. As DNA, the CDR3 is TGTGCCAGCAGCGTAGCGGGTGCGTTCGATCAGCCCCAGCATTTT. Residues: CASSVAGAFDQPQHF.